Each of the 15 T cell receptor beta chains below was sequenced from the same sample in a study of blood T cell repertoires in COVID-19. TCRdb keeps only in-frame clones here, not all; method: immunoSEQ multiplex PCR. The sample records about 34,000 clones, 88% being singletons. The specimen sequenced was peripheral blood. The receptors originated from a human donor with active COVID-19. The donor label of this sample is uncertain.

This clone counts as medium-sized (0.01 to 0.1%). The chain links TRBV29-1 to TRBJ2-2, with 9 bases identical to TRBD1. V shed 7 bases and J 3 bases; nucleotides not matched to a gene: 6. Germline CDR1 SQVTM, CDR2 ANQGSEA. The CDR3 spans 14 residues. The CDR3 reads CSGGRDRDTGELFF. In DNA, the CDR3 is TGCAGCGGGGGTAGGGACAGGGACACCGGGGAGCTGTTTTTT.

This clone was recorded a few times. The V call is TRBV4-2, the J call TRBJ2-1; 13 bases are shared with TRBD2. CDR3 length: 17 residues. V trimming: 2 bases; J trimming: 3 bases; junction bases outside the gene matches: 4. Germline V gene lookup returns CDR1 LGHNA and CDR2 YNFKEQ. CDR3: CASSQPTSGGDYNEQFF. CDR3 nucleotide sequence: TGTGCCAGCAGCCAACCTACTAGCGGGGGGGACTACAATGAGCAGTTCTTC.

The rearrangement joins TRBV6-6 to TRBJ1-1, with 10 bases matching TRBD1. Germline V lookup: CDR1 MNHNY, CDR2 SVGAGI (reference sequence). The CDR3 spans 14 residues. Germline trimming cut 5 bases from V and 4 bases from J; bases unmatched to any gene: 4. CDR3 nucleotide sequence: TGTGCCAGCAGTCCCCGGGACAGGGGCACTGAAGCTTTCTTT. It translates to CASSPRDRGTEAFF.

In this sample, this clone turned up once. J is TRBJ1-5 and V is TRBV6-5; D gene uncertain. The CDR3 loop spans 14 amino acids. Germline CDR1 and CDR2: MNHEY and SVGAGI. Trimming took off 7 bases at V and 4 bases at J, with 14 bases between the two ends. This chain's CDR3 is CASTNRQDNQPQHF. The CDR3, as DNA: TGTGCCAGCACTAATCGGCAGGATAATCAGCCCCAGCATTTT.

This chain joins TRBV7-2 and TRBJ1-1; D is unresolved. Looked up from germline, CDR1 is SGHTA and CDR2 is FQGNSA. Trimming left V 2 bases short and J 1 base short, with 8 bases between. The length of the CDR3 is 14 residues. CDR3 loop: CASSLSRENTEAFF. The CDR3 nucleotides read TGTGCCAGCAGCTTATCCCGAGAGAACACTGAAGCTTTCTTT.

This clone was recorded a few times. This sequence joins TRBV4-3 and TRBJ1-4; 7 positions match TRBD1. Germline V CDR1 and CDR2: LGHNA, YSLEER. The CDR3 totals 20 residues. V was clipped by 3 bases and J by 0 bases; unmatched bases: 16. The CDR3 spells CASSHLLTQGKDSTNEKLFF. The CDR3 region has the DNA TGCGCCAGCAGCCACCTATTAACACAGGGGAAGGACTCAACTAATGAAAAACTGTTTTTT.

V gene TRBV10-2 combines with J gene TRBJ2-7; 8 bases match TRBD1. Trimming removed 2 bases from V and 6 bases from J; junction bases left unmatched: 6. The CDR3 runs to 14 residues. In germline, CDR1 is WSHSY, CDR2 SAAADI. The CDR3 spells CASSEVGRGPEQYF. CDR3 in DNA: TGCGCCAGCAGTGAGGTCGGCAGGGGGCCCGAGCAGTACTTC.

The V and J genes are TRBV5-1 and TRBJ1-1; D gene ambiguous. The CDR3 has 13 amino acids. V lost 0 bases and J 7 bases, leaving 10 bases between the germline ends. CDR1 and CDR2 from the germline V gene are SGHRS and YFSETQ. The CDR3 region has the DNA TGCGCCAGCAGCTTGGGTGACATCAGTGAAGCTTTCTTT. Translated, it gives CASSLGDISEAFF. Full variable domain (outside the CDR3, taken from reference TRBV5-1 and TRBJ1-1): KAGVTQTPRYLIKTRGQQVTLSCSPISGHRSVSWYQQTPGQGLQFLFEYFSETQRNKGNFPGRFSGRQFSNSRSEMNVSTLELGDSALYLCASSLGDISEAFFGQGTRLTVV.

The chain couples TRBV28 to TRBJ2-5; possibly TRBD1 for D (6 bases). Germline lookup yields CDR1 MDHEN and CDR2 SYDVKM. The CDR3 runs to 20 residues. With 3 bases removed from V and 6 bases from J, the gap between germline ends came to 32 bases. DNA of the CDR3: TGTGCCAGCAGTTTGATTCCGGTGTGGTCCAGCCTAGGACAGCGTAAGACCCAGTACTTC. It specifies CASSLIPVWSSLGQRKTQYF.

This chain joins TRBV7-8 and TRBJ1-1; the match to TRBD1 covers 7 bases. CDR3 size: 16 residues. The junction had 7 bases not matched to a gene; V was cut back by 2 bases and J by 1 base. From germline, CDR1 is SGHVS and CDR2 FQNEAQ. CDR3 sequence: CASSLNPGGQNTEAFF. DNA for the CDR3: TGTGCCAGCAGCTTAAATCCAGGGGGACAGAACACTGAAGCTTTCTTT.

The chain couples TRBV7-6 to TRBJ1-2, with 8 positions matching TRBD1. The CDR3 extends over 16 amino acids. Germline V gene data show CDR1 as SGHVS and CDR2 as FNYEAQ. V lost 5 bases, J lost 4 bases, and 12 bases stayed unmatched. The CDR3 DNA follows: TGTGCCAGCAGCCCGAACGTCCAGGGGGCCGGCTATGGCTACACCTTC. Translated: CASSPNVQGAGYGYTF.

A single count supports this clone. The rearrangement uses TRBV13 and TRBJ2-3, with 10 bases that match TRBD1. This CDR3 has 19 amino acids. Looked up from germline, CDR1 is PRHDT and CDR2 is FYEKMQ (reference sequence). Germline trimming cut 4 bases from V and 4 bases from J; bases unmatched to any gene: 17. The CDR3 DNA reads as TGTGCCAGCAGCTCTGACGAACCTCCGGGACAGGGGCCACCAGATACGCAGTATTTT. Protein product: CASSSDEPPGQGPPDTQYF.

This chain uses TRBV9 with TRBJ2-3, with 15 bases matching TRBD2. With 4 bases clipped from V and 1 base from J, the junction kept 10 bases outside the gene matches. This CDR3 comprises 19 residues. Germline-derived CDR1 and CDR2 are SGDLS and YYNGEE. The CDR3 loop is CASSPRGTSGGLRTDTQYF. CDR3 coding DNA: TGTGCCAGCAGCCCCAGGGGGACTAGCGGGGGGCTACGCACAGATACGCAGTATTTT.

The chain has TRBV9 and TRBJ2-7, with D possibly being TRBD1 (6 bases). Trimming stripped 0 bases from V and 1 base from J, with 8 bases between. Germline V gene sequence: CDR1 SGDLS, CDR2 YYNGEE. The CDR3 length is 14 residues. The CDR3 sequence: CASSVGQASYEQYF. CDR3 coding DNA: TGTGCCAGCAGCGTAGGACAGGCTTCCTACGAGCAGTACTTC.

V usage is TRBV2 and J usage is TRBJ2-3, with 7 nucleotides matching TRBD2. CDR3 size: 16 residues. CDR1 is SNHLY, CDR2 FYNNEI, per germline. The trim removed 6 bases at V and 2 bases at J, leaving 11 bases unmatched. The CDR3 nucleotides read TGTGCCAGCAGCCTAGGACTAGACCGCTTCACAGATACGCAGTATTTT. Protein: CASSLGLDRFTDTQYF.